In its sample, the clone carrying this TCR beta chain was seen a few times. The antigen remains unidentified. There are 14 residues in the CDR3. With 9 bases clipped from V and 5 bases from J, the junction kept 8 bases outside the gene matches. Germline V gene lookup returns CDR1 MNHEY and CDR2 SVGAGI. The PCR was carried out with 60 Vbeta primers and 13 Jbeta primers. Repertoires were generated with immunoSEQ multiplex PCR, while TCRdb's copy carries only in-frame clones and drops some. In the table there are just under 95,000 clones, under 80% of which are singletons. These data belong to a study of cytomegalovirus exposure and HLA in healthy donors. Study-level points and caveats: Cytomegalovirus association was listed for 164 TCR beta chains. Later analysis suggested most CMV-associated TCR beta chains were HLA-restricted. The CMV antigen specificity of a few CMV-associated chains was confirmed through in vitro analysis.

V and J are TRBV6-5 and TRBJ2-5; 11 nucleotides agree with TRBD1. This clonotype was sampled from a man aged 50-59 years in good health and CMV-seropositive. Input material: PBMCs. CDR3 sequence (DNA): TGTGCCAGTAATGGACAGGGGGCGGGTGAGACCCAGTACTTC. Its protein product is CASNGQGAGETQYF.